The T cell receptor beta chain under discussion was sequenced for a study of shared clonotypes between healthy human individuals. The germline V gene has CDR1 SGHAT and CDR2 FQNNGV. The CDR3 covers 13 residues. V lost 5 bases, J lost 6 bases, and 10 bases lay in between. On this clone: Its matching antigen is unknown.

Overall study results and limits: Sampling included only blood; tissue repertoires likely differ. Owing to a small donor count, the genetic and exposure-history diversity represented was limited.

Produced via immunoSEQ multiplex PCR; TCRdb's table is partial and in-frame only. The sample shows 400,000 to 550,000 clones, about 80% of them seen only once. V and J are TRBV11-2 and TRBJ1-4; no firm D call. The TCR sequence derives from a woman in her thirties or forties in good health. Some clones in this sample may be carry-over from other donors' samples. Sequenced input: PBMCs. In DNA form, the CDR3 reads TGTGCCAGCAGCCCCTCGTCTCATGAAAAACTGTTTTTT. Residues: CASSPSSHEKLFF.